This is a list of T cell receptor beta chains from one sample in a study of cytomegalovirus exposure and HLA in healthy donors. Assay used: immunoSEQ multiplex PCR; TCRdb lists only in-frame clones, some missing. Of 100,000 or so clones listed, around 80% are singletons. The sample comprised PBMCs. The receptors derive from a female donor in good health and CMV-seropositive. Both conserved end residues are trimmed from each CDR3. Each record gives: CDR3 protein, V gene.

ASSGTGGSNQPQH,TRBV2
ASSVSYTEAF,TRBV2
ASTPRASGLAGSNEQF,TRBV27
ASSSSGLAAANEQF,TRBV7-3
ASSSGGEPLH,TRBV13
ASSLAQAYGYT,TRBV5-4
ASSHLDRAGRNEQF,TRBV5-8
ASSARDRGRMNTEAF,TRBV6-1
ASSLASGTVSYGYT,TRBV7-9
ASSVTGTATNEKLF,TRBV19
SGDRGGNYGYT,TRBV29-1